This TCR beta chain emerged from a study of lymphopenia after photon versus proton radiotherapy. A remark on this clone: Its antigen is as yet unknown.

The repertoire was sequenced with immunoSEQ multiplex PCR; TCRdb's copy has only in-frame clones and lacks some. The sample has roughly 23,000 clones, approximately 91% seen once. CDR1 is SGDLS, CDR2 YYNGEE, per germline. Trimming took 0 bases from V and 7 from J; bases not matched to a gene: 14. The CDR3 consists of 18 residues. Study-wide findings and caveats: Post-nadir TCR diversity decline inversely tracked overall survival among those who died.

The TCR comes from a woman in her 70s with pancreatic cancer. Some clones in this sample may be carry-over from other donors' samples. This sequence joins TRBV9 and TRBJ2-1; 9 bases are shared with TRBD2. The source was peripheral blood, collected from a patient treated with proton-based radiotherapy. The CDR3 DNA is TGTGCCAGCAGCGTAGTTGCGGGAGGGCTAGTCCGGGAAAATGAGCAGTTCTTC. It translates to CASSVVAGGLVRENEQFF.